In this sample, the clone carrying this T cell receptor beta chain turned up a few times. Its antigen is as yet unknown. This specimen includes other DNA sequences encoding the same CDR3. These data are taken from a study of beta chain features in type 1 diabetes. Broader study findings: VDJ junctions sequenced from type 1 diabetes patients showed fewer insertions and more deletions. Shortening of TCRB CDR3s, moderate but significant, appeared in all four CD4+ subsets of Type 1 diabetes patients.

The entirety of the isolated RNA underwent reverse transcription, so expressed TCRB transcripts were sequenced. TCRdb keeps only in-frame clones here, not all; method: immunoSEQ multiplex PCR. The repertoire has 900,000 or so clones, about 17% of them found once; the top ten carry 0.023%. This CDR3 region has 15 residues. Germline values: CDR1 SGHRS, CDR2 YFSETQ. V lost 0 bases to trimming and J lost 5 bases, with 11 bases between them. The receptor was derived from a woman aged 18 to 35 in good health. Material for sequencing was naive CD4+ T cells from blood. This chain joins TRBV5-1 and TRBJ2-2; D ambiguous. The CDR3 loop is CASSLEPGITGELFF. The DNA of the CDR3 is TGCGCCAGCAGCTTGGAGCCAGGCATTACCGGGGAGCTGTTTTTT. Based on the CDR3 plus reference TRBV5-1 and TRBJ2-2, the full variable domain is KAGVTQTPRYLIKTRGQQVTLSCSPISGHRSVSWYQQTPGQGLQFLFEYFSETQRNKGNFPGRFSGRQFSNSRSEMNVSTLELGDSALYLCASSLEPGITGELFFGEGSRLTVL.